This T cell receptor beta chain originates from a study of blood T cell repertoires in COVID-19. Study at large: Some COVID-19 samples were acute and others convalescent; all came from the United States, Italy and Spain. T cells, B-cell-depleted T cells, or PBMCs provided the cDNA or gDNA that served as material.

Germline CDR1 reads LNHDA; CDR2 reads SQIVND (reference sequence). V was trimmed by 6 bases and J by 6 bases, leaving 11 bases between them. This CDR3 has 13 amino acids. Original data processing: For nucleated cells, counts were estimated from reference gene primer amplification. TCRdb's copy holds only in-frame clones and misses some; the assay was immunoSEQ multiplex PCR. The V and J calls and clone size come from that table; D and trimming were worked out from the DNA. The sample comprises about 190,000 clones, 70% to 90% of which are singletons, and roughly 6% rests with the top ten. Specimen: peripheral blood. The V and J genes are TRBV19 and TRBJ1-4, with D tentatively TRBD1 (5 bases). This TCR was sampled from a woman aged 40-49 years who had recovered from COVID-19. DNA of the CDR3: TGTGCCAGTAGCCGACAGACCGATGAAAAACTGTTTTTT. Residues: CASSRQTDEKLFF.